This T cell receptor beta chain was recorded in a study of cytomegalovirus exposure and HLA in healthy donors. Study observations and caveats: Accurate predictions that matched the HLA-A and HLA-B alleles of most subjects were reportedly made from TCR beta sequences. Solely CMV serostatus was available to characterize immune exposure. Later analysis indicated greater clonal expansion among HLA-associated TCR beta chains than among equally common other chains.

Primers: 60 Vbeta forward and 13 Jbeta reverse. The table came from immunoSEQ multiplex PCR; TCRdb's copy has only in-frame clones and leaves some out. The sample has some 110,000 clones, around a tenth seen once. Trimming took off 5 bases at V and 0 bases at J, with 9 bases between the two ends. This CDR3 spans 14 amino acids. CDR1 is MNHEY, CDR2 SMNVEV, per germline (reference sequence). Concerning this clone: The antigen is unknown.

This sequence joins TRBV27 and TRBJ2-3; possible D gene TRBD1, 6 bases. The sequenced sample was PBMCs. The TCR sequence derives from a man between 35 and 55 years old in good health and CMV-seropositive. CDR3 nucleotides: TGTGCCAGCAGTGTCACAGGGAGCACAGATACGCAGTATTTT. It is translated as CASSVTGSTDTQYF.